This T cell receptor beta chain was captured in a study of human T cells and chemical hapten exposure. The CDR3 extends over 12 amino acids. Germline V gene data show CDR1 as KGHSH and CDR2 as LQKENI. Trimming shortened V by 3 bases and J by 6 bases, and 9 bases separated the two germline ends. General study points: PT1 expanded TCR counts and patch test score were linked, and their correlation was positive. The study found expanded TCRs formed significantly more large CDR3 similarity clusters than controls.

A remark on this clonotype: The antigen is not known.

Time point described: pre-sensitization, week 0. Treatment denoted: therapeutic diphenylcyclopropenone sensitization with weekly scalp DPC. In the study's own analysis: Samples had a median of around 92,000 TCRs, ranging roughly 23,224 to 700,000. TCRdb analysed the RACE reads with MiXCR anew, one entry per CDR3 protein. In this record, the V and J calls reflect TCRdb's handling and not the investigators' own analysis. The sample records tens of thousands of distinct CDR3 sequences, roughly 6.7% being singletons. The sequence was collected from a woman between 25 and 40 years old with alopecia areata. Some clones in this sample may be carry-over from other donors' samples. The sample here was whole blood, taken in connection with sensitization to the hapten diphenylcyclopropenone (DPC). The J gene is TRBJ2-7, the V gene TRBV18; D is unresolved. The CDR3 nucleotides are TGTGCCAGCTCACCTGGACGAGGCGAGCAGTACTTC. It is translated as CASSPGRGEQYF.